This T cell receptor beta chain originates from a study of T cell repertoires in cytomegalovirus infection. Looking at the study overall: It was recently identified HLA-C-restricted and well-studied HLA-B-restricted CMV epitopes that the study used. Carrying CMV and the relevant HLA type showed in public TCR beta signatures. Study-level findings and limits: Dominating the ex vivo response were HLA-C-restricted CMV-specific TCR beta clonotypes. Carriers of CMV plus the relevant HLA were identified by cumulative public TCR beta family frequency.

Germline CDR1 is WNHNN and CDR2 is SYGVQD (reference sequence). V gave up 9 bases and J gave up 4 bases, with 12 bases separating them. The CDR3 is 13 amino acids. TCRdb analysed the reads with MiXCR anew, one entry per CDR3 protein. The sample records around 710,000 distinct CDR3 sequences, roughly 28% being singletons. Notes on this clonotype: Its antigen is as yet unknown.

Sequencing used cultured CD8+ T cells from PBMCs, obtained from culture after CMV antigen stimulation. This rearrangement joins TRBV10-1 to TRBJ2-2, with D possibly TRBD2 on 7 matching bases. The sequence derives from a human donor in good health (CMV status not recorded). Some clones in this sample may be carry-over from other donors' samples. CDR3 nucleotides: TGCGCCAGTCAGAGGGGGGGCACCGGGGAGCTGTTTTTT. Translating it yields CASQRGGTGELFF.